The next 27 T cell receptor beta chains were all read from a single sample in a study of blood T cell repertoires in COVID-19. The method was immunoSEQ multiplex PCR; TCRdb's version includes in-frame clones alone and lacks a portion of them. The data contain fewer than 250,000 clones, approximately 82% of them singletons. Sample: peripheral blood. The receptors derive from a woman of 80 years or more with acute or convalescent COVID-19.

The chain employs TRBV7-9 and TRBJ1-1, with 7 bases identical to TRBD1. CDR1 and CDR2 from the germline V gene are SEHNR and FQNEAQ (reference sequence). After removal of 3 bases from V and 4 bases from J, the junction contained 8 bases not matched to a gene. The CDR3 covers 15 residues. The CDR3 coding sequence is TGTGCCAGCAGCTTCATCAGGGGGGTCGGCACTGAAGCTTTCTTT. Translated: CASSFIRGVGTEAFF.

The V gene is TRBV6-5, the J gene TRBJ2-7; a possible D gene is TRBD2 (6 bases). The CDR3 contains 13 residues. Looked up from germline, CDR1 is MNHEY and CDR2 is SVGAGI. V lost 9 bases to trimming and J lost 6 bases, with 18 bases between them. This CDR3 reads CARPHGSGGEQYF. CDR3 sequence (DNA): TGTGCCAGACCCCACGGGTCCGGGGGCGAGCAGTACTTC.

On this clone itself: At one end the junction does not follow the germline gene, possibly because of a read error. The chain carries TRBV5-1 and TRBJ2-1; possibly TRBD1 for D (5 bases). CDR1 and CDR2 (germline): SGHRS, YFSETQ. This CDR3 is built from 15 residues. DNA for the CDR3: TGCGCCAGCAGCTTGGGCCAGGGATCCTTCAATGAGCAGTTCTTC. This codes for CASSLGQGSFNEQFF.

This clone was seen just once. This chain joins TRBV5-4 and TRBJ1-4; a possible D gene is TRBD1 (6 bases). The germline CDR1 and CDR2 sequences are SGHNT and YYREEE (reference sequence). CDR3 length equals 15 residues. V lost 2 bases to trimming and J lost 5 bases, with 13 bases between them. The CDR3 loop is CASSLSSQGNEKLFF. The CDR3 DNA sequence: TGTGCCAGCAGCTTATCGTCACAGGGAAATGAAAAACTGTTTTTT.

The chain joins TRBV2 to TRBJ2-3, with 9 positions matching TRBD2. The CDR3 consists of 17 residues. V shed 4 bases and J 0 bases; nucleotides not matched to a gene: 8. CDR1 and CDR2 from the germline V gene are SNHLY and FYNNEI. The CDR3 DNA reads TGTGCCAGCAGTGTGACCCTAGCGGGGACTAGCACAGATACGCAGTATTTT. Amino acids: CASSVTLAGTSTDTQYF.

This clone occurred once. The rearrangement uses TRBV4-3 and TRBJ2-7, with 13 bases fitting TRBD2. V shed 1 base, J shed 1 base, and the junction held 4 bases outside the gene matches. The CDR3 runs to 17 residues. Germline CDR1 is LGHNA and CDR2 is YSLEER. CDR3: CASSQGLAGGLSYEQYF. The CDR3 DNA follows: TGCGCCAGCAGCCAAGGACTAGCGGGAGGCCTGTCCTACGAGCAGTACTTC.

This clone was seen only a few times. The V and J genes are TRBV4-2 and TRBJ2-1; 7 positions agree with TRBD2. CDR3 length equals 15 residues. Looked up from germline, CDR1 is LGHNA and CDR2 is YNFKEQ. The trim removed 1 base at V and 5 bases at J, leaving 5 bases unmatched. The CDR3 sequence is CASSQGAGANNEQFF. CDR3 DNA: TGTGCCAGCAGCCAAGGGGCGGGAGCAAACAATGAGCAGTTCTTC.

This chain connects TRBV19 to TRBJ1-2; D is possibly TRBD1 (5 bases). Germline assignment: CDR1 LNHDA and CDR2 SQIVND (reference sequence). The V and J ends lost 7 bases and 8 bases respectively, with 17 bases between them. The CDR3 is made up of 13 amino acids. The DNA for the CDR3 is TGTGCCAGTAAGCGTATAGGGGCGCGAGGCTACACCTTC. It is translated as CASKRIGARGYTF. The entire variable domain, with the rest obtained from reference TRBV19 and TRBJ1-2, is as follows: DGGITQSPKYLFRKEGQNVTLSCEQNLNHDAMYWYRQDPGQGLRLIYYSQIVNDFQKGDIAEGYSVSREKKESFPLTVTSAQKNPTAFYLCASKRIGARGYTFGSGTRLTVV.

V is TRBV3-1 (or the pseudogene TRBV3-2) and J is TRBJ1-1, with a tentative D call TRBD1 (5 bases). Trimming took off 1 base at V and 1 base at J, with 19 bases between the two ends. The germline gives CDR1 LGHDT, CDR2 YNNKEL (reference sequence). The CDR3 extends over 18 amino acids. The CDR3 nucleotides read TGTGCCAGCAGCCAAGGGAAGGGGCCAGGCCTGCGGAACACTGAAGCTTTCTTT. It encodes CASSQGKGPGLRNTEAFF.

CDR3 protein: CASSAALAGASYNEQFF. CDR3 coding DNA: TGTGCCAGCAGTGCCGCACTAGCGGGGGCCTCCTACAATGAGCAGTTCTTC. V is TRBV6-4 and J is TRBJ2-1; 11 bases are shared with TRBD2. The CDR3 sequence is 17 residues long. CDR1 and CDR2 (germline): MRHNA, SNTAGT. Trimming took 4 bases from V and 0 from J; bases not matched to a gene: 5.

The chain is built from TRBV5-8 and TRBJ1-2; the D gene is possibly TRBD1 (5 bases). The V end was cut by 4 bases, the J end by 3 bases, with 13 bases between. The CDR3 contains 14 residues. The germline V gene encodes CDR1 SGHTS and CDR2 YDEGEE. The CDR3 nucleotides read TGTGCCAGCAGCCCTAGAAAGGGGCACTATGGCTACACCTTC. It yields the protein CASSPRKGHYGYTF. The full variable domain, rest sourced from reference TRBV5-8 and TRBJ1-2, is EAGVTQSPTHLIKTRGQQATLRCSPISGHTSVYWYQQALGLGLQFLLWYDEGEERNRGNFPPRFSGRQFPNYSSELNVNALELEDSALYLCASSPRKGHYGYTFGSGTRLTVV.

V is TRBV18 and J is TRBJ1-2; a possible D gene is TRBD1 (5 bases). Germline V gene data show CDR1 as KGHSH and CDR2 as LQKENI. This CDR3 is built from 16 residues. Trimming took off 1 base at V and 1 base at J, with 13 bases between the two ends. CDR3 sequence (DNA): TGTGCCAGCTCACCACAATCCGGGGGAGGTAACTATGGCTACACCTTC. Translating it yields CASSPQSGGGNYGYTF. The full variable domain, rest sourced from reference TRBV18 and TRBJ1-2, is NAGVMQNPRHLVRRRGQEARLRCSPMKGHSHVYWYRQLPEEGLKFMVYLQKENIIDESGMPKERFSAEFPKEGPSILRIQQVVRGDSAAYFCASSPQSGGGNYGYTFGSGTRLTVV.

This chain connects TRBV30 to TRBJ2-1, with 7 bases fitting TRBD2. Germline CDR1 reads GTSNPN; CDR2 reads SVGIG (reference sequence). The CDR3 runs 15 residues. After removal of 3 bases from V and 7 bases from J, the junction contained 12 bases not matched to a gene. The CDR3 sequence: CAWSTSAIGGNEQFF. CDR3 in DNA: TGTGCCTGGAGCACTAGCGCGATAGGTGGGAATGAGCAGTTCTTC.

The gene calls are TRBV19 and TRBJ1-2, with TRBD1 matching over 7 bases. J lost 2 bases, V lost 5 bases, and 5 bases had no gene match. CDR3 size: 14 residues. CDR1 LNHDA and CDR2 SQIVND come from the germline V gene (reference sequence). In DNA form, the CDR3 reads TGTGCCAGTAGTCTACAGGGGCAAAACTATGGCTACACCTTC. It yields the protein CASSLQGQNYGYTF.

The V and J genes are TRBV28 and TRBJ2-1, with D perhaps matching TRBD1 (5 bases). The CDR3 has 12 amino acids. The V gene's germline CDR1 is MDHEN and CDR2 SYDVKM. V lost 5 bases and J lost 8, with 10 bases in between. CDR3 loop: CASSRQGYEQFF. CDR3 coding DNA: TGTGCCAGCAGTCGCCAGGGCTATGAGCAGTTCTTC.

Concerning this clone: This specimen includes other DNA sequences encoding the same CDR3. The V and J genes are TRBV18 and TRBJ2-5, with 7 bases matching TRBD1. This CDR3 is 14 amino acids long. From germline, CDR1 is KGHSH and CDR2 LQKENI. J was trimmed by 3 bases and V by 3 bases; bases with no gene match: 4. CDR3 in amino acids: CASSPLDREETQYF. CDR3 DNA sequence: TGTGCCAGCTCACCGTTAGACAGGGAAGAGACCCAGTACTTC.

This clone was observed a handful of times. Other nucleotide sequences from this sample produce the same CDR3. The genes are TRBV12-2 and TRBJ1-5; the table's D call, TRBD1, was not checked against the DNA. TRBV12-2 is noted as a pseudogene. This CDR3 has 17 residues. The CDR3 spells CASPRGKQTYSNQPQHF. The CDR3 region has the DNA TGTGCAAGTCCCAGGGGGAAACAGACCTATAGCAATCAGCCCCAGCATTTT.

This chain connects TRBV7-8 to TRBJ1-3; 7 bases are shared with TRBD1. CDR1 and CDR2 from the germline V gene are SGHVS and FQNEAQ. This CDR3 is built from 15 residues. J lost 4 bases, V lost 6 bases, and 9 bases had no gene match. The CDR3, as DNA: TGTGCCAGCAGTCAACAAACAGGGGCCGGAAACACCATATATTTT. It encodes CASSQQTGAGNTIYF.

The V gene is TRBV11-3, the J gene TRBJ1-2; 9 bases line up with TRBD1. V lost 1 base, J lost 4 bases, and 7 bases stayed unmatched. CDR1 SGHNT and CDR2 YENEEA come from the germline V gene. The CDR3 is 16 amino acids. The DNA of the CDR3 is TGTGCCAGCAGCTTAGGCGGGACAGGGTTGGCCTATGGCTACACCTTC. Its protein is CASSLGGTGLAYGYTF.

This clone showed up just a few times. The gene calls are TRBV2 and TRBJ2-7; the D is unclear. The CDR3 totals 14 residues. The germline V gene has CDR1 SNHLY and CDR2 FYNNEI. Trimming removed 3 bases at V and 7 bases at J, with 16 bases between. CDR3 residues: CASSDLVDDGEQYF. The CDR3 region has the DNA TGTGCCAGCAGTGACTTGGTAGATGACGGGGAGCAGTACTTC.

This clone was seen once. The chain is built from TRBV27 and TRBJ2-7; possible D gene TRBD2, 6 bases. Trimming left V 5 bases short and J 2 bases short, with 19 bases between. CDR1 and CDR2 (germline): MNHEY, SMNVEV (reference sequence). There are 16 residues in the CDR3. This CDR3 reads CASSPSGDSLPYEQYF. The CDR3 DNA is TGTGCCAGCAGTCCATCGGGGGACTCCCTCCCCTACGAGCAGTACTTC.

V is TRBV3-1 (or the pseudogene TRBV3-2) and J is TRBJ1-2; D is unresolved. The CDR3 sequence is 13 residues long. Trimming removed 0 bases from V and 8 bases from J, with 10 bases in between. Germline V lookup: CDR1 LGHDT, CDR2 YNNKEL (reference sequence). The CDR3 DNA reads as TGTGCCAGCAGCCAAGACCCAGGAGGCGGCTACACCTTC. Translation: CASSQDPGGGYTF.

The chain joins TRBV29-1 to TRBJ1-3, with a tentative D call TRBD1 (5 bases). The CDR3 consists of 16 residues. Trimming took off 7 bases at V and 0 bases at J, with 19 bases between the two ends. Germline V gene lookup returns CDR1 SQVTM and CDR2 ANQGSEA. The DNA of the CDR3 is TGCAGCGCTGTGGTGGGGCGATCCTTCTCTGGAAACACCATATATTTT. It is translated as CSAVVGRSFSGNTIYF.

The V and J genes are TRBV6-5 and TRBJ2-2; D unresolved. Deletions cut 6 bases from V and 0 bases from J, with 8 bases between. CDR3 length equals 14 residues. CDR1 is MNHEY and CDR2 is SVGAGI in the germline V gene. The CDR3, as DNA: TGTGCCAGCAGGACATACGCGAACACCGGGGAGCTGTTTTTT. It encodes CASRTYANTGELFF.

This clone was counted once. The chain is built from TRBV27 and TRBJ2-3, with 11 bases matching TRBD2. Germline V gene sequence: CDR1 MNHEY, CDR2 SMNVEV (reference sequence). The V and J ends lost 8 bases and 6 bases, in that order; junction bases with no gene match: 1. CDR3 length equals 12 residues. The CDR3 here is CASRTSGDTQYF. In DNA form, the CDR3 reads TGTGCCAGCCGGACTAGCGGGGATACGCAGTATTTT.

In DNA, the CDR3 is TGTGCCAGCAGCTTCCCGGGACTCAATGAAAAACTGTTTTTT. Its protein product is CASSFPGLNEKLFF. This chain links TRBV5-8 with TRBJ1-4; tentatively, D is TRBD1 (5 bases). Trimming removed 2 bases at V and 5 bases at J, with 10 bases between. The CDR3 is 14 amino acids. Per the germline V gene, CDR1 is SGHTS and CDR2 is YDEGEE.

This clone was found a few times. The CDR3 nucleotides read TGTGCCAGCAGGGGGACAGGGGGTTCTAACTATGGCTACACCTTC. It is translated as CASRGTGGSNYGYTF. The genes are TRBV27 and TRBJ1-2; 11 bases match TRBD1. Germline lookup yields CDR1 MNHEY and CDR2 SMNVEV (reference sequence). This CDR3 is 15 amino acids long. J gave up 0 bases and V 6 bases, and 3 bases lay outside the gene matches.